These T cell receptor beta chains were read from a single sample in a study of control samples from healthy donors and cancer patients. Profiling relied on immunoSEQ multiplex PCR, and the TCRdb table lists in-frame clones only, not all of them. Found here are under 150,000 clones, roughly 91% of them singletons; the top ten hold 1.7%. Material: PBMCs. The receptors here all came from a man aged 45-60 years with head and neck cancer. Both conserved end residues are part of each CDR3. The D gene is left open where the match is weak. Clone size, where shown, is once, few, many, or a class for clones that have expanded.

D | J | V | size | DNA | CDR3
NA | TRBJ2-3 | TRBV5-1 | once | TGCGCCAGCAGCCTATCGGCGATTAGCACAGATACGCAGTATTTT | CASSLSAISTDTQYF
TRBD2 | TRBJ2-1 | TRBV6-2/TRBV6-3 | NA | TGTGCCAGCAGTCGGAGCGGGGTCTACAATGAGCAGTTCTTC | CASSRSGVYNEQFF
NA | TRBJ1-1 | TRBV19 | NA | TGTGCCAGTAGTAAGTGGCACATGAACACTGAAGCTTTCTTT | CASSKWHMNTEAFF
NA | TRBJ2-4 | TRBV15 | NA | TGTGCCACCAGCAGAGGGGGGGAGGCCAAAAACATTCAGTACTTC | CATSRGGEAKNIQYF
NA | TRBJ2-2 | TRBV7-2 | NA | TGTGCCAGCAGCTTTCAGGCCGGGGAGCTGTTTTTT | CASSFQAGELFF
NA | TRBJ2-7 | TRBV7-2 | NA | TGTGCCAGCAGCGCGGGACTGGGGGAGGTCTACGAGCAGTACTTC | CASSAGLGEVYEQYF
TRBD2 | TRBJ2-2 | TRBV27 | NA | TGTGCCAGCAGTTCTGAAGCGGGGGAAATAAACACCGGGGAGCTGTTTTTT | CASSSEAGEINTGELFF
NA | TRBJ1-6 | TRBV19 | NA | TGTGCCAGTAGTATAGTGAGGGACCGAACACGGGGGGATTCACCCCTCCACTTT | CASSIVRDRTRGDSPLHF
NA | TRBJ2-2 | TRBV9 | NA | TGTGCCAGCAGCGTAGGGGTAACCGGGGAGCTGTTTTTT | CASSVGVTGELFF
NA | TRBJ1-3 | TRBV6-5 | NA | TGTGCCAGCAGTTACGGGCCGGGGGCAGGAAACACCATATATTTT | CASSYGPGAGNTIYF
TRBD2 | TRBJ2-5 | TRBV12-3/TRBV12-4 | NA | TGTGCCAGCAGACTAGCGGGGGTAGAGACCCAGTACTTC | CASRLAGVETQYF
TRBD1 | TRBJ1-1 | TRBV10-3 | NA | TGTGCCATCAGGCGTCTTGGACAGGGCTCTGAAGCTTTCTTT | CAIRRLGQGSEAFF
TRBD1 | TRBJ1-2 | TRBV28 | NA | TGTGCCTGCACCGGGACAGCTTATGGCTACACCTTC | CACTGTAYGYTF
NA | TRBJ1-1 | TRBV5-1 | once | TGCGCCAGCAGCTTGGAGAGGGGCCCGGGGGTGAACACTGAAGCTTTCTTT | CASSLERGPGVNTEAFF
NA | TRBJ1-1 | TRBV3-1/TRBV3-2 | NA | TGTGCCAGCAGCCCACGGACAGAAAACACTGAAGCTTTCTTT | CASSPRTENTEAFF
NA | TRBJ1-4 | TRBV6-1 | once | TGTGTCAGCAGTGAAGAAGGGCGGGTAACTAATGAAAAACTGTTTTTT | CVSSEEGRVTNEKLFF
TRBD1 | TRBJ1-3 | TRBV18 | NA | TGTGCCAGCTCACCACTCTTACAGGGGAGCGGAAACACCATATATTTT | CASSPLLQGSGNTIYF
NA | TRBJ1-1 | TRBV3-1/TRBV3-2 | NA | TGTGCCAGCAGCCAATTAGCCGTCGTTTTGGGCAGCGGACCCTTCTTT | CASSQLAVVLGSGPFF
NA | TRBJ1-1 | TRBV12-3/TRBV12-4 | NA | TGTGCCAGCAGTACCCGGACTTTTACTGAAGCTTTCTTT | CASSTRTFTEAFF
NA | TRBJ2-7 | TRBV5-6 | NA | TGTGCCAGCAGCTCAGGTCAGGGAATCAGCGAGCAGTACTTC | CASSSGQGISEQYF
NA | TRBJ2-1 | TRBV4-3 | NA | TGCGCCAGCAGCCAAGCAGGGTTGGGAGAGCAGTTCTTC | CASSQAGLGEQFF
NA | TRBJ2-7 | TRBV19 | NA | TGTGCCAGTAGTATCGGGCAGGGTTCCTACGAGCAGTACTTC | CASSIGQGSYEQYF
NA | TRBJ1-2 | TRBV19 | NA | TGTGCCAGTAGTATAGCTCAGGAGAACTATGGCTACACCTTC | CASSIAQENYGYTF
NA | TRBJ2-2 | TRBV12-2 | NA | TGTGCAAGTCGCTTAGGGTCCGGGCACGGGGAGCTGTTTTTT | CASRLGSGHGELFF
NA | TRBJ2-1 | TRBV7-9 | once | TGTGCCAGCAGCTTAGCGTGGGGGAATGAGCAGTTCTTC | CASSLAWGNEQFF
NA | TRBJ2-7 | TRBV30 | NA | TGTGCCTGGACGAGAGGTTTTGGGACCTACGAGCAGTACTTC | CAWTRGFGTYEQYF
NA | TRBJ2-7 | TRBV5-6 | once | TGTGCCAGCAGCTTGGGCCGATCCTACGAGCAGTACTTC | CASSLGRSYEQYF
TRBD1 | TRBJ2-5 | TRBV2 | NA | TGTGCCAGCAGTACGACAGGGGGAGGGGAAGAGACCCAGTACTTC | CASSTTGGGEETQYF
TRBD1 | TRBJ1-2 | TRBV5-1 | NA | TGCGCCAGCAGCCTTCTGAACAGGGGGCAACGCTATGGCTACACCTTC | CASSLLNRGQRYGYTF
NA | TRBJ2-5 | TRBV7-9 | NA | TGTGCCAGCAGTTACGGAGAGACCCAGTACTTC | CASSYGETQYF
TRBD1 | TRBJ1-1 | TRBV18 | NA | TGTGCCAGCTCACCACTCAATCCGGGACAGACTAACACTGAAGCTTTCTTT | CASSPLNPGQTNTEAFF
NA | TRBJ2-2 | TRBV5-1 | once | TGCGCCACCAAGGACGGCGTGACGAACACCGGGGAGCTGTTTTTT | CATKDGVTNTGELFF
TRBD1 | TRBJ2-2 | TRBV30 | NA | TGTGCCTGGGACAGGGAGAACACCGGGGAGCTGTTTTTT | CAWDRENTGELFF
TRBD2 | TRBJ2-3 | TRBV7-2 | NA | TGTGCCAGCAGCTGGGGACTAAGTAAGGATACGCAGTATTTT | CASSWGLSKDTQYF
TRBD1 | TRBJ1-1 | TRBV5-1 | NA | TGCGCCAGCAGCTCCCGGACAGGGGTGGGCACTGAAGCTTTCTTT | CASSSRTGVGTEAFF
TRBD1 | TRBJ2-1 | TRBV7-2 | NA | TGTGCCAGCAGCCCTCGGACAGGGGAGGGCAATGAGCAGTTCTTC | CASSPRTGEGNEQFF
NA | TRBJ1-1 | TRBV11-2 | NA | TGTGCCAGCAGCTTGGGGAGTAGGGTGAACACTGAAGCTTTCTTT | CASSLGSRVNTEAFF
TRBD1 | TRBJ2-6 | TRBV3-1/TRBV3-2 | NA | TGTGCCAGCAGCCAAGAAGGGGACAGCCGTGAGTCTGGGGCCAACGTCCTGACTTTC | CASSQEGDSRESGANVLTF
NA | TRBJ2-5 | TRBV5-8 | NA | TGTGCCAGCAGCTTGATTTTGGGGAACAGACAAGAGACCCAGTACTTC | CASSLILGNRQETQYF
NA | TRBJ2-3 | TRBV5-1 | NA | TGCGCCAGCAGCCCGGGGGGCGGGGGCCTTGCTTTAGATACGCAGTATTTT | CASSPGGGGLALDTQYF
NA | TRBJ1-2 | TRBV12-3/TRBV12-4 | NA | TGTGCCAGCAGTTCCAAAGGGTGGGGCTACACCTTC | CASSSKGWGYTF
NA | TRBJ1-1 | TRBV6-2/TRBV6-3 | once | TGTGCCAGCAGTTACGGCCCGCTTCAGAACACTGAAGCTTTCTTT | CASSYGPLQNTEAFF
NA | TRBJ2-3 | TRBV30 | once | TGTGCCTGGAGTGAATGGACTACAAGCACAGATACGCAGTATTTT | CAWSEWTTSTDTQYF